The rows below give T cell receptor beta chains drawn from one sample of a study of blood T cell repertoires in COVID-19. Libraries were prepared by immunoSEQ multiplex PCR; TCRdb keeps only in-frame clonotypes and omits some of them. The sample records 120,000 to 150,000 clones, roughly nine tenths being singletons. Sequencing was carried out using peripheral blood. Receptor source: a woman aged 55-69 years with active COVID-19. CDR3s include the opening cysteine and the closing phenylalanine or tryptophan. The order of the fields is D gene, V gene, J gene, clone size, CDR3 DNA, CDR3 protein. A D gene is named only where the DNA matches it firmly. Where a row states a size, it is once, few, many or the class of an expanded clone; other rows omit it.

>-|TRBV6-5|TRBJ2-7|-
TGTGCCAGCCTGGACAGCCGAAACTCCTACGAGCAGTACTTC
CASLDSRNSYEQYF
>TRBD2|TRBV7-2|TRBJ2-3|-
TGTGCCAGCAGCTTCGGACTAGCCGGAGATACGCAGTATTTT
CASSFGLAGDTQYF
>TRBD2|TRBV7-9|TRBJ2-3|-
TGTGCCAGCAGCTTATACGGGAGTAGCGGGAGAACAGATACGCAGTATTTT
CASSLYGSSGRTDTQYF
>TRBD2|TRBV19|TRBJ2-1|-
TGTGCCAGTAGTTCCGAGCCCCTAGCGGTGCATGAGCAGTTCTTC
CASSSEPLAVHEQFF
>TRBD1|TRBV28|TRBJ2-7|-
TGTGCCAGCAGCCCAGACAGGGGATGGGGACCCTACGAGCAGTACTTC
CASSPDRGWGPYEQYF
>-|TRBV28|TRBJ1-6|-
TGTGCCAGCAGTTTGGGCGCAGGGTCTGACTATAATTCACCCCTCCACTTT
CASSLGAGSDYNSPLHF
>-|TRBV5-1|TRBJ1-2|-
TGCGCCAGCAAGTCGACAGCTAACTATGGCTACACCTTC
CASKSTANYGYTF
>TRBD2|TRBV7-2|TRBJ2-2|-
TGTGCCAGCAGCTTACGGGAGGCCCCCGGGGAGCTGTTTTTT
CASSLREAPGELFF
>TRBD2|TRBV7-6|TRBJ2-5|few
TGTGCCAGCAGCTTAGCAGCGGCTAGCGGGAAAGAGACCCAGTACTTC
CASSLAAASGKETQYF
>-|TRBV9|TRBJ2-3|-
TGTGCCAGCAGCCCAGGCCAACGCACAGATACGCAGTATTTT
CASSPGQRTDTQYF
>TRBD1|TRBV27|TRBJ1-4|-
TGTGCCAGCAGCCGAGCCCGGACAGGGGGCAATGAAAAACTGTTTTTT
CASSRARTGGNEKLFF
>TRBD2|TRBV7-6|TRBJ2-7|-
TGTGCCAGCAGCTTTGCCAGCCCACTAGCGGGAGGGCCCTACGAGCAGTACTTC
CASSFASPLAGGPYEQYF
>-|TRBV20-1|TRBJ2-1|many
TGCAGTGCTAGTGGTTCCCCCGGGAAGCCCAACAATGAGCAGTTCTTC
CSASGSPGKPNNEQFF
>TRBD2|TRBV3-1/TRBV3-2|TRBJ2-1|once
TGTGCCAGCAGCCACCGTCCTGAAGGGACTAGCGGCAGCAGCTCCTACAATGAGCAGTTCTTC
CASSHRPEGTSGSSSYNEQFF
>TRBD2|TRBV20-1|TRBJ2-1|-
TGCAGTGCTAGTCGAGCGGGAGCCACCAATGAGCAGTTCTTC
CSASRAGATNEQFF
>-|TRBV27|TRBJ1-5|once
TGTGCCAGCCAGAGGAGGGCCGGGAGGAATCAGCCCCAGCATTTT
CASQRRAGRNQPQHF
>-|TRBV7-8|TRBJ1-3|-
TGTGCCAGCAGCAGGCGGGACGCACAAAGCAGCTCTGGAAACACCATATATTTT
CASSRRDAQSSSGNTIYF
>TRBD1|TRBV18|TRBJ2-3|-
TGTGCCAGCTCACCGGGACAGGGGCTAGATACGCAGTATTTT
CASSPGQGLDTQYF
>-|TRBV21-1|TRBJ1-3|-
TGTGCCAGCAGAGCCTCAGGGGGCTTTACTGGAAACACCATATATTTT
CASRASGGFTGNTIYF
>TRBD2|TRBV19|TRBJ2-1|-
TGTGCCAGTAGTATAGCCGGACTAGCGAGCTACAATGAGCAGTTCTTC
CASSIAGLASYNEQFF
>-|TRBV18|TRBJ1-1|-
TGTGCCAGCTCACAGGGGCCCGGCACTGAAGCTTTCTTT
CASSQGPGTEAFF
>-|TRBV5-8|TRBJ2-1|-
TGTGCCAGCAGCTTCGGACTCAATGAGCAGTTCTTC
CASSFGLNEQFF
>TRBD1|TRBV5-4|TRBJ1-2|-
TGTGCCAGCAGTCACAGGGGGGACTATGGCTACACCTTC
CASSHRGDYGYTF
>TRBD2|TRBV5-1|TRBJ2-2|-
TGCGCCAGCAGCTTCCCGGGACTAGGGAACACCGGGGAGCTGTTTTTT
CASSFPGLGNTGELFF
>TRBD1|TRBV10-3|TRBJ1-2|-
TGTGCCATCAGTGACTTCCGGGACAGGGACGAAGGCTACACCTTC
CAISDFRDRDEGYTF
>TRBD2|TRBV7-2|TRBJ2-7|-
TGTGCCAGCAGCTTAGGGGCTAGCGGCAACTACGAGCAGTACTTC
CASSLGASGNYEQYF
>TRBD1|TRBV24-1|TRBJ2-1|-
TGTGCCACCAGTGATCGGGACAGGTCGCCGAGCTCCTACAATGAGCAGTTCTTC
CATSDRDRSPSSYNEQFF
>-|TRBV12-5|TRBJ1-3|-
TGTGCTAGTGGTCTCGACCTGGGGGGGGGAACTGGAAACACCATATATTTT
CASGLDLGGGTGNTIYF
>TRBD1|TRBV12-3/TRBV12-4|TRBJ2-7|-
TGTGCCAGCAGATCAGGGGGTGGCGAGCAGTACTTC
CASRSGGGEQYF
>TRBD2|TRBV10-2|TRBJ2-1|-
TGCGCCAGCAGGAGGACTAGCGGGCTTTCCTACAATGAGCAGTTCTTC
CASRRTSGLSYNEQFF
>-|TRBV6-2/TRBV6-3|TRBJ1-2|-
TGTGCCAGCAGTTTTGCAGTCGGCTACACCTTC
CASSFAVGYTF
>-|TRBV27|TRBJ1-6|few
TGTGCCAGCAGTTTATATACGGGTTTCAATTCACCCCTCCACTTT
CASSLYTGFNSPLHF
>-|TRBV4-2|TRBJ2-1|-
TGTGCCAGCAGCCAAGAAGGGGGGAGGGCCTACAATGAGCAGTTCTTC
CASSQEGGRAYNEQFF
>-|TRBV18|TRBJ2-2|-
TGTGCCAGCTCACCAAGCTCTATACCAACCGGGGAGCTGTTTTTT
CASSPSSIPTGELFF
>TRBD1|TRBV4-3|TRBJ2-1|-
TGCGCCAGCAGCCAAGGGACAGGGCGGTACAATGAGCAGTTCTTC
CASSQGTGRYNEQFF
>-|TRBV6-5|TRBJ2-1|-
TGTGCCAGCAGTTACGGGGCCACCGGCACCTACAATGAGCAGTTCTTC
CASSYGATGTYNEQFF
>TRBD2|TRBV5-6|TRBJ2-1|-
TGTGCCAGCAGCAGAGGGACTAGCGGATCGAGCTCCTACAATGAGCAGTTCTTC
CASSRGTSGSSSYNEQFF
>TRBD1|TRBV30|TRBJ1-5|few
TGTGCCTGGAGTACAGGGGCTAGTGTCAATCAGCCCCAGCATTTT
CAWSTGASVNQPQHF
>-|TRBV28|TRBJ1-3|-
TGTGCCAGCAGTTCGCCCGGGTGGGGAGTGTCGGGCACCATATATTTT
CASSSPGWGVSGTIYF
>TRBD1|TRBV5-1|TRBJ2-5|-
TGCGCCAGCACGTTTCCCGGGACAGGGGAGGAGACCCAGTACTTC
CASTFPGTGEETQYF
>-|TRBV5-1|TRBJ1-3|-
TGCGCCAGCAGCTTGACGGTTACGGGAAACACCATATATTTT
CASSLTVTGNTIYF
>TRBD1|TRBV6-6|TRBJ2-7|-
TGTGCCAGCAGCCGACAGGGTTACGAGCAGTACTTC
CASSRQGYEQYF
>TRBD2|TRBV30|TRBJ2-5|-
TGTGCCTGGAGTGTGGGACTAGCGGGGGGGCAAGAGACCCAGTACTTC
CAWSVGLAGGQETQYF
>-|TRBV28|TRBJ1-2|-
TGTGCCAGCAGTTTAAGAGCTAACTATGGCTACACCTTC
CASSLRANYGYTF
>-|TRBV25-1|TRBJ2-7|-
TGTGCCAGCAGAGTCGCGGGTTCCTACGAGCAGTACTTC
CASRVAGSYEQYF
>-|TRBV6-2/TRBV6-3|TRBJ2-1|-
TGTGCCAGCAGCCCCGACCTGAGGGATGAGCAGTTCTTC
CASSPDLRDEQFF
>-|TRBV18|TRBJ1-4|once
TGTGCCAGCTCACCATACAGGAAGACGGATGAAAAACTGTTTTTT
CASSPYRKTDEKLFF
>-|TRBV29-1|TRBJ2-1|-
TGCAGCGTTGAATTAGCGAATGAGCAGTTCTTC
CSVELANEQFF